This record covers a single T cell receptor beta chain. What it binds is not known. The CDR3 contains 17 residues. The germline CDR1 and CDR2 sequences are LNHDA and SQIVND (reference sequence). Trimming left V 5 bases short and J 7 bases short, with 23 bases between. This sample was included in a study of graft-versus-host responses after intestinal transplantation. Measured with immunoSEQ multiplex PCR; TCRdb has only the in-frame clones, and not every one. The table lists about 99,000 clones, roughly 93% of them singletons. V usage is TRBV19 and J usage is TRBJ2-2; tentatively, D is TRBD2 (5 bases). The sequence came from a human donor who received an intestinal transplant. The material sequenced was unstimulated CD8+ T cells sorted from spleen or lymph node cells, taken before intestinal transplant. The CDR3 region has the DNA TGTGCCAGTAGTGGGTCCGGGTTAGTAGCGAGCAGCGGGGAGCTGTTTTTT. It encodes CASSGSGLVASSGELFF.